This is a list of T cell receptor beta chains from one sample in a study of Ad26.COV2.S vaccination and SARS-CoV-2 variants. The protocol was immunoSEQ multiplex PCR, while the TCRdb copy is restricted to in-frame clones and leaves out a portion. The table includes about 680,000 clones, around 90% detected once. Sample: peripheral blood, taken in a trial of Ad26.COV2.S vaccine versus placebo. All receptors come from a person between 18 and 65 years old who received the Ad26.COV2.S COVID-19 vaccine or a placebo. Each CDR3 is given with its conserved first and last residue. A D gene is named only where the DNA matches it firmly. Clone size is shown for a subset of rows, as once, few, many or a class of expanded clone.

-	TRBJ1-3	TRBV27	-	CASSSITGSSGNTIYF	TGTGCCAGCAGTTCTATCACTGGGAGCTCTGGAAACACCATATATTTT
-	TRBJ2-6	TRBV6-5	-	CASTWTETFVLTF	TGTGCCAGCACTTGGACAGAGACCTTCGTCCTGACTTTC
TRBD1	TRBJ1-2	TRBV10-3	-	CAITQGDRGDYTF	TGTGCCATCACCCAGGGAGACAGGGGAGACTACACCTTC
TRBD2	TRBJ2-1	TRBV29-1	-	CSVEGLAYSYNEQFF	TGCAGCGTTGAGGGACTAGCGTACTCCTACAATGAGCAGTTCTTC
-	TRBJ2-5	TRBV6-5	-	CASRPGARETQYF	TGTGCCAGCAGACCAGGAGCGAGAGAGACCCAGTACTTC
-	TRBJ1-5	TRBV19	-	CASSIMGSNQPQHF	TGTGCCAGTAGTATAATGGGTAGCAATCAGCCCCAGCATTTT
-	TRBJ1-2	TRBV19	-	CASSTLTVPHLGYTF	TGTGCCAGTAGTACTTTGACAGTCCCGCACCTCGGCTACACCTTC
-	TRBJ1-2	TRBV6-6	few	CASSYSLDLYGYTF	TGTGCCAGCAGTTACTCACTAGACCTCTATGGCTACACCTTC
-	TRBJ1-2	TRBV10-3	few	CAISGQVGYGYTF	TGTGCCATCAGTGGACAGGTGGGCTATGGCTACACCTTC
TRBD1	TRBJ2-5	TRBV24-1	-	CATSDWDRGGETQYF	TGTGCCACCAGTGATTGGGACAGGGGGGGGGAGACCCAGTACTTC
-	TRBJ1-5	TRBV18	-	CASSSLDGSNQPQHF	TGTGCCAGCTCATCTTTGGACGGTAGCAATCAGCCCCAGCATTTT
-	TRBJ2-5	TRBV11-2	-	CASSLRETQYF	TGTGCCAGCAGCTTAAGGGAGACCCAGTACTTC
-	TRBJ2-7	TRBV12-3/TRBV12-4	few	CASSLVYEQYF	TGTGCCAGCAGTTTAGTATACGAGCAGTACTTC
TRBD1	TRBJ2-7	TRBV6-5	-	CASSYSGTGTYEQYF	TGTGCCAGCAGTTACTCTGGGACAGGAACCTACGAGCAGTACTTC
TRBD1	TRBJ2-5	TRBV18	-	CASSPEDRGWQETQYF	TGTGCCAGCTCACCGGAGGACAGGGGTTGGCAAGAGACCCAGTACTTC
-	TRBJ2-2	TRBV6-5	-	CASSSAAELFF	TGTGCCAGCAGTTCCGCCGCAGAGCTGTTTTTT
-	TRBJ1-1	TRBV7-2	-	CASSFRGEAEAFF	TGTGCCAGCAGCTTCCGGGGGGAGGCGGAAGCTTTCTTT
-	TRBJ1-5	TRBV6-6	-	CATTVEVYQPQHF	TGTGCCACCACCGTGGAGGTGTATCAGCCCCAGCATTTT
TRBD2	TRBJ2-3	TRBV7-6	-	CASSLDGGARGTDTQYF	TGTGCCAGCAGCTTAGACGGGGGGGCGCGGGGCACAGATACGCAGTATTTT
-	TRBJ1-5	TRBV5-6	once	CASSPWDTNQPQHF	TGTGCCAGCAGCCCATGGGACACAAATCAGCCCCAGCATTTT
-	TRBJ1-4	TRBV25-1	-	CASILPGAGYEKLFF	TGTGCCAGCATTCTCCCGGGGGCAGGGTATGAAAAACTGTTTTTT
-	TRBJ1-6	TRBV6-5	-	CASNDGENSPLHF	TGTGCCAGCAACGACGGCGAAAATTCACCCCTCCACTTT
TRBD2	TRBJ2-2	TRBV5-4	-	CAIRASGGAENTGELFF	TGTGCCATCCGGGCTAGCGGGGGGGCCGAGAACACCGGGGAGCTGTTTTTT
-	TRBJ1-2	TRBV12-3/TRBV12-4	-	CASSSQVDGYTF	TGTGCCAGCAGTTCACAGGTGGACGGCTACACCTTC
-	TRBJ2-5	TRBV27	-	CASSSHLRQGETQYF	TGTGCCAGCAGTTCGCACTTACGTCAGGGGGAGACCCAGTACTTC
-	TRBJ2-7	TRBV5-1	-	CASSLGGTSSYEQYF	TGCGCCAGCAGCTTGGGAGGAACCAGCTCCTACGAGCAGTACTTC
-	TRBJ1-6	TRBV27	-	CASSLNSESPLHF	TGTGCCAGCAGTTTAAATAGTGAGTCACCCCTCCACTTT
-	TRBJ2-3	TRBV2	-	CASVPPLPTDTQYF	TGTGCCAGCGTTCCCCCGCTACCCACAGATACGCAGTATTTT
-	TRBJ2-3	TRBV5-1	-	CASSLRSPDTQYF	TGCGCCAGCAGCTTGCGGTCCCCGGATACGCAGTATTTT
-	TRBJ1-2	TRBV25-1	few	CASSEVGDYGYTF	TGTGCCAGCAGTGAGGTTGGGGACTATGGCTACACCTTC
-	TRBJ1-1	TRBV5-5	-	CASRWGKEAFF	TGTGCCAGCAGATGGGGAAAGGAAGCTTTCTTT
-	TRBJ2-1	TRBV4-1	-	CASSLFPGGPSHNEQFF	TGCGCCAGCAGCCTTTTCCCCGGGGGACCCAGCCACAATGAGCAGTTCTTC
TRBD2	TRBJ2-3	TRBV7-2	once	CASSLRRLAGPGGEDTQYF	TGTGCCAGCAGCTTAAGGAGACTAGCGGGCCCCGGGGGTGAAGATACGCAGTATTTT
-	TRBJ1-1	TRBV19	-	CASSIPRANTEAFF	TGTGCCAGTAGTATCCCCAGGGCGAACACTGAAGCTTTCTTT
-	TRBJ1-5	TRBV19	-	CASRRTVSNQPQHF	TGTGCCAGTAGGAGGACAGTTAGCAATCAGCCCCAGCATTTT
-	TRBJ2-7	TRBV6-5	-	CASSYSRDPGHEQYF	TGTGCCAGCAGTTACTCGCGCGACCCCGGGCACGAGCAGTACTTC
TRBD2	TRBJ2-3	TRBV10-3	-	CATWTSGGSDTQYF	TGTGCCACCTGGACTAGCGGGGGCTCAGATACGCAGTATTTT
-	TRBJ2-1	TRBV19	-	CASRTGQGATNEQFF	TGTGCCAGTAGGACTGGGCAGGGTGCCACGAATGAGCAGTTCTTC
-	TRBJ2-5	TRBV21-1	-	CASSKGDRGVETQYF	TGTGCCAGCAGCAAAGGGGACCGTGGAGTTGAGACCCAGTACTTC
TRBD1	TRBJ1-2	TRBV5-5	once	CASSLTGAPNYGYTF	TGTGCCAGCAGCTTGACAGGGGCCCCTAACTATGGCTACACCTTC
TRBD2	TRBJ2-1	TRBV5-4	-	CASSQGLAGDNEQFF	TGTGCCAGCAGCCAAGGACTAGCGGGAGACAATGAGCAGTTCTTC
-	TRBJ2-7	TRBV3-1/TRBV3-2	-	CASSNSDGVEQYF	TGTGCCAGCAGCAACTCGGACGGGGTCGAGCAGTACTTC
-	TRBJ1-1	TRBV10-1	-	CASSPSWESREAFF	TGCGCCAGCAGTCCCTCTTGGGAGAGCCGTGAAGCTTTCTTT
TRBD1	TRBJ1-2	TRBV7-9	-	CASSGTGVYGYTF	TGTGCCAGCAGCGGTACAGGGGTTTATGGCTACACCTTC
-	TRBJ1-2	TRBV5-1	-	CASSIRETNYGYTF	TGCGCCAGCAGCATCCGGGAGACTAACTATGGCTACACCTTC
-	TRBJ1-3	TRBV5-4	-	CASSPAIGSTGNTIYF	TGTGCCAGCAGCCCCGCTATAGGGAGTACTGGAAACACCATATATTTT
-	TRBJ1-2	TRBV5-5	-	CASSLAAGFNYGYTF	TGTGCCAGCAGCTTGGCGGCCGGATTTAACTATGGCTACACCTTC
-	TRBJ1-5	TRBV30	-	CAWEQGRGQPQHF	TGTGCCTGGGAACAGGGACGCGGTCAGCCCCAGCATTTT